This entry lists 30 T cell receptor beta chains sequenced from one sample in a study of OX40 agonist ivuxolimab in advanced cancers. TCRdb's table, derived via immunoSEQ multiplex PCR, lists solely in-frame clones and lacks some. The repertoire holds some 43,000 clones, with roughly 89% as singletons. The source material was CD4+ or CD8+ T cells sorted from blood, sampled in a trial of the OX40 agonist ivuxolimab. Receptors were obtained from an adult with an advanced solid tumor such as melanoma, head and neck, liver or kidney cancer.

The rearrangement links TRBV5-4 to TRBJ2-7, with D possibly being TRBD2 (6 bases). The CDR3 totals 15 residues. The germline V gene encodes CDR1 SGHNT and CDR2 YYREEE (reference sequence). Trimming removed 0 bases from V and 5 bases from J, with 15 bases in between. Here the CDR3 DNA reads TGTGCCAGCAGCTTGGTTCGGGAGAAATCCCACGAGCAGTACTTC. Protein: CASSLVREKSHEQYF.

The DNA for the CDR3 is TGCGCCAGCACTTGGAATACAGGGACAGGCTCCTACGAGCAGTACTTC. Translating it yields CASTWNTGTGSYEQYF. The chain recombines TRBV4-1 with TRBJ2-7, with 8 bases lining up with TRBD1. The CDR3 totals 16 residues. The germline V gene encodes CDR1 MGHRA and CDR2 YSYEKL. V lost 7 bases and J lost 0; bases outside the gene matches: 11.

The CDR3 DNA is TGTGCCAGCAACTCAGCGGGGGCCTACAATGAGCAGTTCTTC. The encoded protein is CASNSAGAYNEQFF. This chain connects TRBV6-5 to TRBJ2-1; TRBD2 agrees at 8 bases. The germline V gene encodes CDR1 MNHEY and CDR2 SVGAGI. V gave up 7 bases and J gave up 2 bases; unmatched junction bases: 4. There are 14 residues in the CDR3.

The rearrangement links TRBV6-5 to TRBJ1-4, with D hard to call. The germline V gene encodes CDR1 MNHEY and CDR2 SVGAGI. This CDR3 has 15 amino acids. V lost 6 bases and J 5 bases, leaving 16 bases between the germline ends. Here the CDR3 DNA reads TGTGCCAGCAGCCACACCATTCGGGCAAATGAAAAACTGTTTTTT. As protein: CASSHTIRANEKLFF.

V is TRBV30 and J is TRBJ1-5; possible D gene TRBD1, 5 bases. Deletions cut 8 bases from V and 2 bases from J, with 16 bases between. CDR1 is GTSNPN and CDR2 is SVGIG in the germline V gene (reference sequence). The CDR3 length is 14 residues. The CDR3 bases are TGTGCCGCTCAGGGAATTGGAGGCAATCAGCCCCAGCATTTT. Amino acid sequence: CAAQGIGGNQPQHF.

The chain is built from TRBV6-5 and TRBJ2-2; D may be TRBD2 (5 bases). The CDR3 spans 14 residues. The V end was cut by 2 bases, the J end by 2 bases, with 6 bases between. Germline-derived CDR1 and CDR2 are MNHEY and SVGAGI. In DNA form, the CDR3 reads TGTGCCAGCAGTTACGGACTCAACACCGGGGAGCTGTTTTTT. Its translation is CASSYGLNTGELFF.

This clone was found a few times. The DNA for the CDR3 is TGTGCCAGCAGCTCTGGAACGGGACAGGGAGCTTACGAGCAGTACTTC. This codes for CASSSGTGQGAYEQYF. This chain joins TRBV7-9 and TRBJ2-7; 9 bases are shared with TRBD1. Germline V lookup: CDR1 SEHNR, CDR2 FQNEAQ (reference sequence). The CDR3 length is 16 residues. V lost 4 bases to trimming and J lost 4 bases; unmatched junction nucleotides: 11.

The J gene is TRBJ2-3, the V gene TRBV5-1, with D perhaps being TRBD1 or TRBD2 (6 bases each). Deletions cut 5 bases from V and 2 bases from J, with 12 bases between. The CDR3 runs to 14 residues. Germline lookup yields CDR1 SGHRS and CDR2 YFSETQ. CDR3 nucleotide sequence: TGCGCCAGCAGTGGGGGGCGGGCCACAGATACGCAGTATTTT. Protein product: CASSGGRATDTQYF.

This clone was seen just once. The chain employs TRBV7-8 and TRBJ1-2, with TRBD1 matching over 7 bases. This CDR3 has 15 residues. CDR1 is SGHVS, CDR2 FQNEAQ, per germline. With 5 bases clipped from V and 1 base from J, the junction kept 7 bases outside the gene matches. CDR3 bases: TGTGCCAGCAGCCCGGGGACAGTTCTTAACTATGGCTACACCTTC. Its protein product is CASSPGTVLNYGYTF.

This clone has just one count. The V call is TRBV7-9, the J call TRBJ1-1, with D hard to call. Germline lookup yields CDR1 SEHNR and CDR2 FQNEAQ (reference sequence). V dropped 3 bases and J dropped 4 bases, with 6 bases sitting between them. CDR3 length: 12 residues. The CDR3 reads CASSLGPTEAFF. CDR3 bases: TGTGCCAGCAGCTTGGGCCCCACTGAAGCTTTCTTT. Based on the CDR3 plus reference TRBV7-9 and TRBJ1-1, the full variable domain is DTGVSQNPRHKITKRGQNVTFRCDPISEHNRLYWYRQTLGQGPEFLTYFQNEAQLEKSRLLSDRFSAERPKGSFSTLEIQRTEQGDSAMYLCASSLGPTEAFFGQGTRLTVV.

On this clone: Distinct nucleotide sequences in the sample also encode this CDR3. The rearrangement links TRBV7-9 to TRBJ2-7; D remains ambiguous. Trimming took 3 bases from V and 0 from J, leaving 0 bases between them. The CDR3 has 11 amino acids. Per the germline V gene, CDR1 is SEHNR and CDR2 is FQNEAQ (reference sequence). The CDR3 protein is CASSFSYEQYF. The CDR3 DNA is TGTGCCAGCAGCTTCTCCTACGAGCAGTACTTC. The whole variable domain, filled in from reference TRBV7-9 and TRBJ2-7, reads DTGVSQNPRHKITKRGQNVTFRCDPISEHNRLYWYRQTLGQGPEFLTYFQNEAQLEKSRLLSDRFSAERPKGSFSTLEIQRTEQGDSAMYLCASSFSYEQYFGPGTRLTVT.

The chain couples TRBV25-1 to TRBJ1-1, with D perhaps matching TRBD1 (6 bases). Germline CDR1 reads MGHDK; CDR2 reads SYGVNS. The CDR3 loop spans 16 amino acids. V shed 1 base and J shed 0 bases, with 12 bases lying between them. CDR3 bases: TGTGCCAGCAGTGAATTAGGAGGGGGACTGAACACTGAAGCTTTCTTT. Encoded protein: CASSELGGGLNTEAFF. The full variable domain, completed using reference TRBV25-1 and TRBJ1-1, is EADIYQTPRYLVIGTGKKITLECSQTMGHDKMYWYQQDPGMELHLIHYSYGVNSTEKGDLSSESTVSRIRTEHFPLTLESARPSHTSQYLCASSELGGGLNTEAFFGQGTRLTVV.

This clone was seen a single time. This rearrangement joins TRBV11-2 to TRBJ2-7; D call uncertain. The V and J ends lost 1 base and 1 base respectively, with 2 bases between them. CDR1 SGHAT and CDR2 FQNNGV come from the germline V gene. CDR3 length: 12 amino acids. DNA for the CDR3: TGTGCCAGCAGCTTAGTATCCTACGAGCAGTACTTC. This gives the protein CASSLVSYEQYF. Complete variable domain (other parts from reference TRBV11-2 and TRBJ2-7): EAGVAQSPRYKIIEKRQSVAFWCNPISGHATLYWYQQILGQGPKLLIQFQNNGVVDDSQLPKDRFSAERLKGVDSTLKIQPAKLEDSAVYLCASSLVSYEQYFGPGTRLTVT.

This sequence joins TRBV30 and TRBJ2-5; 12 bases match TRBD2. CDR3 length equals 14 residues. Germline trimming cut 4 bases from V and 6 bases from J; bases unmatched to any gene: 6. Germline loops: CDR1 GTSNPN, CDR2 SVGIG (reference sequence). The CDR3 loop reads CAWISTSGSQTQYF. The CDR3 region has the DNA TGTGCCTGGATTTCGACTAGCGGGAGTCAGACCCAGTACTTC.

This chain connects TRBV4-2 to TRBJ2-7, with D perhaps matching TRBD2 (7 bases). V shed 0 bases and J shed 4 bases, with 16 bases lying between them. Germline assignment: CDR1 LGHNA and CDR2 YNFKEQ. This CDR3 is built from 16 residues. The CDR3 coding sequence is TGTGCCAGCAGCCAAGATAGGGGGGGAAGGTGGTACGAGCAGTACTTC. It specifies CASSQDRGGRWYEQYF.

The chain has TRBV30 and TRBJ2-7; possibly TRBD2 for D (6 bases). The CDR3 spans 13 residues. Trimming shortened V by 0 bases and J by 3 bases, and 9 bases separated the two germline ends. In germline, CDR1 is GTSNPN, CDR2 SVGIG (reference sequence). The CDR3 DNA reads as TGTGCCTGGAGTGTTAGCGGTAACTACGAGCAGTACTTC. This encodes CAWSVSGNYEQYF.

The chain uses TRBV15 and TRBJ1-1; 7 positions match TRBD1. Germline loops: CDR1 LNHNV, CDR2 YYDKDF (reference sequence). Unmatched junction bases numbered 6, after V lost 5 bases and J lost 0 bases. The CDR3 has 15 residues. Written as DNA, the CDR3 is TGTGCCACCAGCCTATGGACAGGCATGAACACTGAAGCTTTCTTT. It translates to CATSLWTGMNTEAFF.

The chain employs TRBV30 and TRBJ2-5; D call uncertain. Germline-derived CDR1 and CDR2 are GTSNPN and SVGIG (reference sequence). The CDR3 covers 11 residues. V lost 0 bases and J 4 bases, leaving 3 bases between the germline ends. The CDR3 loop reads CAWSVIETQYF. CDR3 nucleotides: TGTGCCTGGAGTGTAATAGAGACCCAGTACTTC.

The rearrangement uses TRBV10-3 and TRBJ1-4; no firm D call. This CDR3 is 16 amino acids long. Germline CDR1 ENHRY, CDR2 SYGVKD. The V end lost 11 bases, the J end lost 8 bases, and 27 bases lay between the germline ends. The CDR3 nucleotides are TGTGCCTGTAGCGGCAAGGGCGGATTATCTAGCGAAAAACTGTTTTTT. Its protein product is CACSGKGGLSSEKLFF.

This sequence joins TRBV5-4 and TRBJ2-7, with TRBD2 identical over 10 bases. The CDR3 runs to 15 residues. V was clipped by 5 bases and J by 4 bases; unmatched bases: 9. Germline V gives CDR1 SGHNT, CDR2 YYREEE (reference sequence). CDR3 DNA: TGTGCCAGCAGGTTCGAATTAGCGGGAGGTTACGAGCAGTACTTC. Translation gives CASRFELAGGYEQYF.

This chain joins TRBV9 and TRBJ2-1, with TRBD1 matching over 7 bases. Trimming at V came to 0 bases and at J to 0 bases, leaving 6 bases not matched to a gene. The germline gives CDR1 SGDLS, CDR2 YYNGEE. The CDR3 is made up of 17 amino acids. The CDR3 coding sequence is TGTGCCAGCAGCGTAGAAGGGGGCCTTTTCTCCTACAATGAGCAGTTCTTC. This gives the protein CASSVEGGLFSYNEQFF.

The chain has TRBV27 and TRBJ1-3; D is unresolved. Germline V CDR1 and CDR2: MNHEY, SMNVEV (reference sequence). The CDR3 is 15 residues long. The ends were cut back, 6 bases at V and 0 bases at J, with 12 bases in the middle. CDR3 DNA sequence: TGTGCCAGCAGCCCAGTCGGGAACTCTGGAAACACCATATATTTT. As protein: CASSPVGNSGNTIYF.

The rearrangement joins TRBV5-5 to TRBJ2-7, with D hard to call. Germline loops: CDR1 SGHKS, CDR2 YYEKEE (reference sequence). The CDR3 contains 11 residues. With 7 bases removed from V and 6 bases from J, the gap between germline ends came to 11 bases. The CDR3 reads CASGAWGEQYF. The CDR3, as DNA: TGTGCCAGCGGTGCGTGGGGCGAGCAGTACTTC.

The chain is built from TRBV27 and TRBJ1-1; weak D call: TRBD1 (5 bases). The V and J ends lost 5 bases and 8 bases respectively, with 18 bases between them. CDR1 is MNHEY, CDR2 SMNVEV, per germline (reference sequence). The CDR3 is made up of 14 amino acids. The CDR3 reads CASSPRAGPIEAFF. In nucleotides, the CDR3 is TGTGCCAGCAGTCCTCGGGCAGGGCCGATCGAAGCTTTCTTT.

The J gene is TRBJ2-3, the V gene TRBV5-1; TRBD2 might be the D (5 bases). In germline, CDR1 is SGHRS, CDR2 YFSETQ. The CDR3 sequence is 17 residues long. V was shortened by 0 bases and J by 2 bases, with 16 bases between the two germline ends. The CDR3, as DNA: TGCGCCAGCAGCTTGGGCCCTGGACTGACCAACACAGATACGCAGTATTTT. Residues: CASSLGPGLTNTDTQYF.

The chain uses TRBV7-9 and TRBJ2-6; 7 positions agree with TRBD2. The V segment lost 4 bases and the J segment 4 bases; nucleotides outside the gene matches: 16. This CDR3 region has 19 residues. The V gene's germline CDR1 is SEHNR and CDR2 FQNEAQ (reference sequence). DNA of the CDR3: TGTGCCAGCAGCTCAAATTGGGACTACTCCGAGCAGGGGGCCAACGTCCTGACTTTC. This codes for CASSSNWDYSEQGANVLTF.

As DNA, the CDR3 is TGTGCCAGCAGCTTCCCGAGACAGGGAGAAGGCTACACCTTC. Its protein is CASSFPRQGEGYTF. The chain recombines TRBV5-6 with TRBJ1-2; 7 bases agree with TRBD1. This CDR3 is 14 amino acids long. Trimming took 2 bases from V and 8 from J; bases not matched to a gene: 9. CDR1 and CDR2 from the germline V gene are SGHDT and YYEEEE.

The rearrangement links TRBV29-1 to TRBJ2-6, with 7 bases that match TRBD1. Trimming took 6 bases from V and 0 from J; bases not matched to a gene: 5. The CDR3 is 15 residues long. Germline CDR1 is SQVTM and CDR2 is ANQGSEA. The CDR3 sequence is CSVPRQGSGANVLTF. CDR3 sequence (DNA): TGCAGCGTCCCCCGACAGGGCTCTGGGGCCAACGTCCTGACTTTC.

J is TRBJ2-5 and V is TRBV7-6, with D unresolved. The CDR3 runs to 16 residues. V gave up 5 bases and J gave up 0 bases, with 16 bases separating them. Germline loops: CDR1 SGHVS, CDR2 FNYEAQ. DNA of the CDR3: TGTGCCAGCAGCCGCTCTCGCAGCTTTCACCAAGAGACCCAGTACTTC. Protein sequence: CASSRSRSFHQETQYF.

V gene TRBV10-3 combines with J gene TRBJ2-3; the D is unclear. Trimming left V 10 bases short and J 0 bases short, with 29 bases between. The CDR3 spans 19 residues. The V gene's germline CDR1 is ENHRY and CDR2 SYGVKD. CDR3 sequence reads: CATATYLGSYSSSTDTQYF. The CDR3 DNA sequence: TGTGCCACCGCGACTTATTTAGGGTCTTATAGTTCTAGCACAGATACGCAGTATTTT.